The sequence of this T cell receptor beta chain was determined in a study of OX40 agonist ivuxolimab in advanced cancers. Study context: The dose-escalation cohort was about 83% male, with a mean age of 60 years, ranging about 20 to 79.

Using immunoSEQ multiplex PCR, the repertoire was profiled, and TCRdb retains in-frame clones only, with some absent. Of about 6,500 clones in the sample, 69% were seen once. The study's findings and limits: The work left the antigen specificity of expanded peripheral T cells undetermined.

In regard to this clone: What it binds is unknown.

The germline gives CDR1 SNHLY, CDR2 FYNNEI. J was trimmed by 4 bases and V by 6 bases; bases with no gene match: 0. This CDR3 comprises 11 residues. Sample: CD4+ or CD8+ T cells sorted from blood, taken in a trial of the OX40 agonist ivuxolimab. The V and J genes are TRBV2 and TRBJ2-7; 7 bases line up with TRBD1. The source is an adult with an advanced solid tumor such as melanoma, head and neck, liver or kidney cancer. The CDR3 DNA sequence: TGTGCCAGCAGGGGACAGTACGAGCAGTACTTC. It encodes CASRGQYEQYF.